The 8 T cell receptor beta chains listed next were all sequenced from one sample in a study of CD8+ T cells in alopecia areata. Indicated treatment: oral pan-JAK inhibitor, 5-10 mg twice daily. Sequencing relied on a cDNA template that was reverse transcribed from extracted RNA. The method was immunoSEQ multiplex PCR; TCRdb's version includes in-frame clones alone and lacks a portion of them. The sample includes around 150,000 clones, 50% to 70% of them seen just once. The source was CD4+ T cells sorted from blood, collected at week 4, from a patient treated with tofacitinib. The receptor set was obtained from a human donor with alopecia areata.

This chain connects TRBV14 to TRBJ2-5, with D unclear. This CDR3 is 14 amino acids long. V was pared by 0 bases and J by 5 bases, with 10 bases between. The germline CDR1 and CDR2 sequences are SGHDN and FVKESK. CDR3 protein: CASSQELYSETQYF. CDR3 sequence (DNA): TGTGCCAGCAGCCAAGAACTCTACTCGGAGACCCAGTACTTC.

This clone occurred a few times. V and J are TRBV5-6 and TRBJ2-3; a possible D gene is TRBD2 (5 bases). Germline V gene lookup returns CDR1 SGHDT and CDR2 YYEEEE. The CDR3 is made up of 13 amino acids. The V end lost 1 base, the J end lost 4 bases, and 7 bases lay between the germline ends. CDR3 bases: TGTGCCAGCAGCTTGTTAGCGTCAGATACGCAGTATTTT. Protein product: CASSLLASDTQYF.

The chain couples TRBV30 to TRBJ2-2; weak D call: TRBD2 (5 bases). The germline gives CDR1 GTSNPN, CDR2 SVGIG (reference sequence). The germline V and J ends were trimmed by 2 bases and 6 bases, with 7 bases remaining between them. This CDR3 contains 12 residues. CDR3 sequence reads: CAWSMGAGELFF. In DNA, the CDR3 is TGTGCCTGGAGTATGGGAGCCGGGGAGCTGTTTTTT.

V and J are TRBV2 and TRBJ2-1; D might be TRBD2 (6 bases). The germline V gene encodes CDR1 SNHLY and CDR2 FYNNEI. The CDR3 runs to 14 residues. V gave up 6 bases and J gave up 0 bases, with 9 bases separating them. Here the CDR3 reads CASRGDFSYNEQFF. DNA for the CDR3: TGTGCCAGCAGGGGGGACTTCTCCTACAATGAGCAGTTCTTC.

This clone was seen a few times. This chain uses TRBV4-1 with TRBJ2-2; no definite D call. V lost 7 bases and J lost 6, with 18 bases in between. The CDR3 is 15 amino acids. Germline assignment: CDR1 MGHRA and CDR2 YSYEKL. The CDR3: CASNLNLDWPGELFF. The CDR3 bases are TGCGCCAGCAACCTTAATCTGGATTGGCCCGGGGAGCTGTTTTTT.

The CDR3 protein is CSAGTGGYGYTF. The CDR3 DNA sequence: TGCAGCGCTGGGACAGGGGGCTATGGCTACACCTTC. The chain uses TRBV29-1 and TRBJ1-2, with 11 bases that match TRBD1. The CDR3 runs to 12 residues. CDR1 and CDR2 from the germline V gene are SQVTM and ANQGSEA. The ends lost 7 bases at V and 4 bases at J; junction bases unmatched: 2.

The chain has TRBV10-3 and TRBJ2-3; 7 bases line up with TRBD1. The CDR3 extends over 14 amino acids. The germline CDR1 and CDR2 sequences are ENHRY and SYGVKD. V lost 5 bases to trimming and J lost 2 bases; unmatched junction nucleotides: 4. CDR3 sequence reads: CAISMTGTTDTQYF. The CDR3 bases are TGTGCCATCAGTATGACAGGGACCACAGATACGCAGTATTTT.

The chain employs TRBV6-5 and TRBJ1-4, with 10 positions matching TRBD1. The CDR3 totals 14 residues. Trimming removed 6 bases from V and 7 bases from J; junction bases left unmatched: 5. Germline V gene data show CDR1 as MNHEY and CDR2 as SVGAGI. Written as DNA, the CDR3 is TGTGCCAGCAGAGTAGGGGACAGGGGTGAAAAACTGTTTTTT. It codes for CASRVGDRGEKLFF.